The present TCR beta chain was sequenced within a study of blood T cell repertoires in COVID-19. The germline V gene has CDR1 SNHLY and CDR2 FYNNEI. The V segment lost 5 bases and the J segment 4 bases; nucleotides outside the gene matches: 6. This CDR3 contains 14 residues. The data were produced by immunoSEQ multiplex PCR, yet TCRdb's version contains in-frame clones alone and is incomplete. The sample carries about 320,000 clones, about nine tenths recorded once. This clonotype was obtained from a woman younger than 30 who had recovered from COVID-19. Sequencing input: PBMCs or T cells enriched from blood (not recorded which). The V gene is TRBV2, the J gene TRBJ2-3, with 7 nucleotides matching TRBD1. CDR3 coding DNA: TGTGCCAGCAGTCCTACAGGGGACCCAGATACGCAGTATTTT. Its translation is CASSPTGDPDTQYF.